This TCR beta chain was retrieved from a study of blood T cell repertoires in COVID-19 (dated by TCRdb to between 2020 and 2021). As for the study more broadly: Samples from collaborators originated in the United States, Italy and Spain and spanned both the acute and convalescent phases of COVID-19. The material from the prospective study consisted of cDNA or gDNA derived from T cells, B-cell-depleted T cells, or PBMCs. Deeply sampled blood TCRbeta repertoires from subjects exposed to, actively infected with, or recovered from COVID-19 were included in the dataset. The repertoires were released in a freely available public database intended as a resource for research on the immune response to SARS-CoV-2. The samples were drawn from the first 160 participants of the ongoing ImmuneRACE study and from more than 1,000 subjects provided by 6 global collaborators. Nearly every sample came with metadata listing a de-identified subject ID, COVID-19 status, age in years and sex. HLA class I and class II types, where available, came from metadata supplied by the sample provider rather than from assay-based typing. Broader findings and caveats from the paper: The amount of clinical and demographic metadata varied by source and participant and was provided uncurated.

This clone appeared a single time. There is no known antigen for this receptor. Base qualities are not at hand, and no much larger clone is one base apart. The immunoSEQ Assay, a bias-controlled multiplex PCR, was used to amplify TCRbeta CDR3 regions from genomic DNA. Concerning the study's data processing: Nucleated cell counts per sample were estimated from amplification of reference gene primers within the assay. Sequence reads were collapsed and filtered to measure the absolute abundance of every unique TCRbeta CDR3 rearrangement. For each sample, productive Simpson clonality was calculated as the square root of Simpson's diversity index over productive rearrangements. This is the immuneACCESS table as TCRdb keeps it, with only in-frame sequences that have V and J called. A part of the clones is gone; compared with another copy, unresolved V genes explain less than half, and the rest is unexplained. Clonal size and the V and J genes are those of that table, whereas D and trimming came from the DNA. Here the sample has some 200,000 clones; around 92% occur a single time. Roughly 8.1% of the sample rests with the top ten.

In the prospective study, participants were roughly 18 to 95 years old, resided in around 25 geographic areas of the United States, and were enrolled through a virtual design. In the prospective study, participants were assigned to cohorts based on the clinical history participants reported in a screening survey and a study questionnaire. ImmuneRACE Cohort 3 recovered participants were defined by two consecutive negative NP/OP PCR tests, healthcare professional clearance, or symptom resolution. Each participant in the prospective study had whole blood, serum and a nasopharyngeal or oropharyngeal swab collected by mobile phlebotomists. Additional blood draws and questionnaires over an approximately 2-month period could optionally be provided by prospective study participants. Prospective study blood samples were shipped either frozen or at room temperature before DNA extraction. This sequence originates from a woman aged 18-29 years who had recovered from COVID-19. The sample consisted of PBMCs or T cells enriched from blood (not recorded which).

The CDR3 protein sequence reads: CASNSPGTGAQPQHF. The nucleotides read TGTGCCAGTAACTCACCAGGGACAGGGGCTCAGCCCCAGCATTTT. Rearrangement joined TRBV19 to TRBJ1-5; 10 bases in the junction line up with TRBD1. The germline V gene encodes CDR1 LNHDA and CDR2 SQIVND (reference sequence). The CDR3 has 15 amino acids, counting the end cysteine and phenylalanine. The CDR3 DNA has 45 bases and is translated from base 1. Trimming accounts for 7 bases at V and 6 bases at J, while the number of junction bases matched to no gene is 9.